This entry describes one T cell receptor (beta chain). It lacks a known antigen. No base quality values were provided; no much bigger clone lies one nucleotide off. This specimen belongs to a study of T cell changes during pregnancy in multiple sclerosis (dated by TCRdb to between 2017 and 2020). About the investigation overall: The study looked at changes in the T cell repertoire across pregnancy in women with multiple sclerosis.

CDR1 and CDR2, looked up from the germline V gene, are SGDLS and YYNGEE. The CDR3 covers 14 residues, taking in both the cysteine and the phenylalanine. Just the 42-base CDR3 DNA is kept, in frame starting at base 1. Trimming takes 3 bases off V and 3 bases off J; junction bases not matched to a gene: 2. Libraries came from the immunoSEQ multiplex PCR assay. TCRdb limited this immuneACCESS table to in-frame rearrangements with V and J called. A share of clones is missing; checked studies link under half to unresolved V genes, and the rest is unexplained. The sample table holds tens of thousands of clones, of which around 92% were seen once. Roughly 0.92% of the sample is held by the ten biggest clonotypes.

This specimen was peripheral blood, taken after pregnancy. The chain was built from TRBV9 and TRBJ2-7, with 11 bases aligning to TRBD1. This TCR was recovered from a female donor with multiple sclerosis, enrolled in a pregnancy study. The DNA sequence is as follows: TGTGCCAGCAGCGGGACAGGGGGCAACTACGAGCAGTACTTC. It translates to CASSGTGGNYEQYF.